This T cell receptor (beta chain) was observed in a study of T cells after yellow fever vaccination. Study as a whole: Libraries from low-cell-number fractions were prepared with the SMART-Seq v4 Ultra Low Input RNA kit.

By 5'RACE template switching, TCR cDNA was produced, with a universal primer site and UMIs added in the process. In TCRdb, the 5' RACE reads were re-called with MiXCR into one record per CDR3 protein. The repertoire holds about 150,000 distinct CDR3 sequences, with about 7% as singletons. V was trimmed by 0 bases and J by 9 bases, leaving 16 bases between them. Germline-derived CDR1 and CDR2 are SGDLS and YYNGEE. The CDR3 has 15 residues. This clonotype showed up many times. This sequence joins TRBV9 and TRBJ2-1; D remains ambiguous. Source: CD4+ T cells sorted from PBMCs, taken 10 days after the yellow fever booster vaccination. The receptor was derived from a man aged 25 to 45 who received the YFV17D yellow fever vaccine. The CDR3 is CASSVDASRVPEQFF. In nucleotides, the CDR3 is TGTGCCAGCAGCGTAGACGCCTCCCGGGTTCCTGAGCAGTTCTTC.